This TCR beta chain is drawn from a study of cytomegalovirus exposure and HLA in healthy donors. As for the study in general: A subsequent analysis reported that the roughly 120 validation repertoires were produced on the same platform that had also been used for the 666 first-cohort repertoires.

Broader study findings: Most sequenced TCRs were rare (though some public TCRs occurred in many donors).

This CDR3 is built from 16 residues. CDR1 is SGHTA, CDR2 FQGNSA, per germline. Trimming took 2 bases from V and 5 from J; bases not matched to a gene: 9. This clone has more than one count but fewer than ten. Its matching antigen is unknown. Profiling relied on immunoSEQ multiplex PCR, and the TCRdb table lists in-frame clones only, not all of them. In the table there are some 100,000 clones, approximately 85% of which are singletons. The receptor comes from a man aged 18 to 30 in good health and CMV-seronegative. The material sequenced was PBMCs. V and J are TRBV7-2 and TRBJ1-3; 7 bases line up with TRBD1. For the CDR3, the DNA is TGTGCCAGCAGCTTACTGGGTGGACAGGAGAGAAACACCATATATTTT. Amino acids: CASSLLGGQERNTIYF.